This T cell receptor (beta chain) emerged from a study of blood T cells in healthy people across ages. Study conclusions and caveats: The long-lived group displayed more naive CD4+ cells, plus higher diversity, than the aged donors did.

Trimming removed 8 bases at V and 4 bases at J, with 17 bases between. The CDR3 sequence is 14 residues long. Germline CDR1 is SEHNR and CDR2 is FQNEAQ (reference sequence). Together with a sample-barcoded 5' primer, a J-beta primer mix was included in a second PCR lasting about 7 to 11 cycles. TCRdb recomputed calls from the 5' RACE reads with MiXCR, one row per CDR3 protein. The sample consists of around 1,900,000 distinct CDR3 sequences, approximately 39% of them appearing once. Comment on this clonotype: Its specificity is unknown.

Material: blood. This receptor was identified in a human donor in good health. V and J are TRBV7-9 and TRBJ2-5; D remains ambiguous. Written as DNA, the CDR3 is TGTGCCAGCGCCGACGGCCGATATCGAGAGACCCAGTACTTC. This translates into CASADGRYRETQYF.